Listed here is a single T cell receptor beta chain. Its target is not known. The same CDR3 can be traced to other DNA sequences in this sample. Prior autoimmune disease or systemic immunosuppression barred patients. This specimen belongs to a study of OX40 agonist ivuxolimab in advanced cancers. Across the whole study: Two patients with cutaneous melanoma and one with hepatocellular carcinoma, three in total, showed partial responses.

The CDR3 loop spans 14 amino acids. Germline CDR1 and CDR2: SGHVS and FQNEAQ. The ends lost 4 bases at V and 7 bases at J; junction bases unmatched: 5. The study's findings and limits: At 0.1 to 3.0 mg/kg, CD4+ and CD8+ blood T cells expanded clonally by week 6.

Using immunoSEQ multiplex PCR, the repertoire was profiled, and TCRdb retains in-frame clones only, with some absent. The sample lists tens of thousands of clones, about nine tenths occurring once. The receptor's source is an adult with an advanced solid tumor such as melanoma, head and neck, liver or kidney cancer. The genes are TRBV7-8 and TRBJ2-7, with 12 bases lining up with TRBD2. This material consisted of CD4+ or CD8+ T cells sorted from blood, taken in a trial of the OX40 agonist ivuxolimab. The CDR3, as DNA: TGTGCCAGCAGCTCACTAGCGGGAGGCTATGAGCAGTACTTC. Amino acid sequence: CASSSLAGGYEQYF.